The 27 T cell receptor beta chains below were found in one sample sequenced in a study of T cells in Graves' hyperthyroidism and ophthalmopathy. There were TCR beta CDR3 regions amplified from RNA transcripts. With the HTBI primer set, the TCR CDR3 went through a first round of RT-PCR. Each CDR3 protein is one row after TCRdb ran MiXCR on the multiplex PCR reads. This table has about 300,000 distinct CDR3 sequences, less than 20% appearing once. Sequenced input: blood. The receptor source for this set is a man aged 50 or older with Graves' ophthalmopathy.

This sequence joins TRBV9 and TRBJ2-1, with D tentatively TRBD2 (6 bases). CDR3 length: 14 residues. V lost 3 bases and J lost 10, with 17 bases in between. CDR1 is SGDLS and CDR2 is YYNGEE in the germline V gene. CDR3 residues: CASSGSTVSGEQFF. In DNA, the CDR3 is TGTGCCAGCAGCGGGTCGACAGTTAGCGGAGAGCAGTTCTTC.

The rearrangement links TRBV6-2 or TRBV6-3 to TRBJ2-5; TRBD2 is a possible D gene (6 bases). Per the germline V gene, CDR1 is MNHEY and CDR2 is SVGEGT. The V gene lost 2 bases and the J gene lost 2 bases, with 9 bases spanning the gap. This CDR3 is 14 amino acids long. The CDR3 is CASSYPGLQETQYF. CDR3 nucleotides: TGTGCCAGCAGTTACCCGGGACTTCAAGAGACCCAGTACTTC.

This clonotype has ten or more counts. V usage is TRBV7-3 and J usage is TRBJ2-3, with D perhaps being TRBD1 or TRBD2 (6 bases each). CDR1 is SGHTA and CDR2 is FQGTGA in the germline V gene. This CDR3 has 17 amino acids. Between the trimmed V and J ends, which lost 5 bases and 5 bases, there was a span of 23 bases. The CDR3 reads CASSRGGSGQVGDTQYF. The DNA for the CDR3 is TGTGCCAGCAGCCGAGGGGGGAGCGGACAAGTGGGAGATACGCAGTATTTT. Looking up the rest from reference TRBV7-3 and TRBJ2-3 gives the full variable domain: GAGVSQTPSNKVTEKGKYVELRCDPISGHTALYWYRQSLGQGPEFLIYFQGTGAADDSGLPNDRFFAVRPEGSVSTLKIQRTERGDSAVYLCASSRGGSGQVGDTQYFGPGTRLTVL.

This rearrangement joins TRBV5-6 to TRBJ2-2; 11 positions match TRBD1. With V trimmed by 4 bases and J by 7 bases, 15 bases remained unmatched. Germline loops: CDR1 SGHDT, CDR2 YYEEEE. The CDR3 length is 18 residues. As DNA, the CDR3 is TGTGCCAGCAGCCCCGACCTCCGGGACAGGGGGTTTGGCGGGGAGCTGTTTTTT. Protein product: CASSPDLRDRGFGGELFF. Complete variable domain (other parts from reference TRBV5-6 and TRBJ2-2): DAGVTQSPTHLIKTRGQQVTLRCSPKSGHDTVSWYQQALGQGPQFIFQYYEEEERQRGNFPDRFSGHQFPNYSSELNVNALLLGDSALYLCASSPDLRDRGFGGELFFGEGSRLTVL.

The chain joins TRBV10-3 to TRBJ1-5, with D possibly TRBD1 on 5 matching bases. This CDR3 has 16 residues. V was trimmed by 5 bases and J by 0 bases, leaving 14 bases between them. Germline CDR1 and CDR2: ENHRY and SYGVKD. CDR3 protein: CAISPRAGGSNQPQHF. The CDR3 DNA reads as TGTGCCATCAGTCCAAGAGCCGGGGGTAGCAATCAGCCCCAGCATTTT.

This clonotype was counted a few times. This sequence may be a read error, since a much larger clone differs from it by one base. CDR3 sequence: CASRAGRRALMNTEAFF. CDR3 sequence (DNA): TGTGCCAGCAGAGCCGGGAGACGGGCCCTCATGAACACTGAAGCTTTCTTT. This chain joins TRBV6-1 and TRBJ1-1; D gene unclear. Germline loops: CDR1 MNHNS, CDR2 SASEGT. The V end was cut by 6 bases, the J end by 0 bases, with 20 bases between. This CDR3 has 17 residues.

This clonotype showed up just once. V usage is TRBV20-1 and J usage is TRBJ2-1; 10 bases align to TRBD2. With V trimmed by 3 bases and J by 10 bases, 9 bases remained unmatched. The germline V gene has CDR1 DFQATT and CDR2 SNEGSKA (reference sequence). The CDR3 length is 14 residues. The CDR3 loop reads CSASWTSGFREQFF. CDR3 DNA sequence: TGCAGTGCTAGCTGGACTAGCGGCTTCCGGGAGCAGTTCTTC.

This rearrangement joins TRBV19 to TRBJ2-7; TRBD2 matches 7 bases. Germline V gene data show CDR1 as LNHDA and CDR2 as SQIVND (reference sequence). The junction had 10 bases not matched to a gene; V was cut back by 5 bases and J by 0 bases. The CDR3 has 16 amino acids. The CDR3 reads CASSVEGGATSYEQYF. The CDR3 DNA reads as TGTGCCAGTAGTGTCGAGGGAGGGGCGACCTCCTACGAGCAGTACTTC. The entire variable domain, with the rest obtained from reference TRBV19 and TRBJ2-7, is as follows: DGGITQSPKYLFRKEGQNVTLSCEQNLNHDAMYWYRQDPGQGLRLIYYSQIVNDFQKGDIAEGYSVSREKKESFPLTVTSAQKNPTAFYLCASSVEGGATSYEQYFGPGTRLTVT.

This clonotype occurred a few times. The gene calls are TRBV4-2 and TRBJ1-2; 8 bases agree with TRBD1. Looked up from germline, CDR1 is LGHNA and CDR2 is YNFKEQ. After removal of 4 bases from V and 5 bases from J, the junction contained 21 bases not matched to a gene. The CDR3 length is 19 residues. CDR3 in DNA: TGTGCCAGCAGCCGAGATATAGAAATAGCAACAGGGGGAAAGTATGGCTACACCTTC. Translation gives CASSRDIEIATGGKYGYTF.

The V and J genes are TRBV28 and TRBJ2-2, with TRBD1 as a possible D gene (5 bases). The ends were cut back, 5 bases at V and 7 bases at J, with 11 bases in the middle. CDR3 length: 13 amino acids. Per the germline V gene, CDR1 is MDHEN and CDR2 is SYDVKM. CDR3 DNA: TGTGCCAGCAGTATCCAGGGTGTCGGGGAGCTGTTTTTT. This gives the protein CASSIQGVGELFF.

J is TRBJ2-3 and V is TRBV7-2; possibly TRBD1 for D (7 bases). In germline, CDR1 is SGHTA, CDR2 FQGNSA. The germline V and J ends were trimmed by 5 bases and 6 bases, with 15 bases remaining between them. This CDR3 contains 14 residues. The CDR3 reads CASSQGGVEDTQYF. DNA for the CDR3: TGTGCCAGCAGCCAGGGGGGTGTCGAGGATACGCAGTATTTT. The complete variable domain, with remaining parts taken from reference TRBV7-2 and TRBJ2-3, reads GAGVSQSPSNKVTEKGKDVELRCDPISGHTALYWYRQSLGQGLEFLIYFQGNSAPDKSGLPSDRFSAERTGGSVSTLTIQRTQQEDSAVYLCASSQGGVEDTQYFGPGTRLTVL.

Turning to this clonotype: The junction differs from germline at one of its ends, possibly a read error. The V call is TRBV5-1, the J call TRBJ2-1, with D unresolved. Germline V gene data show CDR1 as SGHRS and CDR2 as YFSETQ. The CDR3 loop spans 15 amino acids. In DNA, the CDR3 is TGCGCCAACAGCTTGGCCCTTGGTGCCAATTACGAGCAGTTCTTC. Amino acid sequence: CANSLALGANYEQFF.

This clonotype was recorded many times. The chain employs TRBV20-1 and TRBJ2-7; 9 nucleotides align to TRBD1. The CDR3 is 13 amino acids. The germline V gene encodes CDR1 DFQATT and CDR2 SNEGSKA (reference sequence). J gave up 0 bases and V 7 bases, and 4 bases lay outside the gene matches. The CDR3, as DNA: TGCAGTGTTCCGGGACAGGGCTCCTACGAGCAGTACTTC. Its translation is CSVPGQGSYEQYF.

There are a few counts of this clonotype. The J gene is TRBJ2-2, the V gene TRBV14; the D call may be TRBD1 or TRBD2 (5 bases each). Trimming removed 1 base from V and 2 bases from J, with 8 bases in between. Germline CDR1 reads SGHDN; CDR2 reads FVKESK. CDR3 size: 15 residues. CDR3 DNA sequence: TGTGCCAGCAGCCAAGCTGGGGGAAACACCGGGGAGCTGTTTTTT. This codes for CASSQAGGNTGELFF.

This clonotype was counted between two and nine times. The gene calls are TRBV6-1 and TRBJ2-7, with D possibly TRBD2 on 6 matching bases. Germline CDR1 reads MNHNS; CDR2 reads SASEGT. The V and J ends lost 6 bases and 2 bases respectively, with 20 bases between them. The length of the CDR3 is 16 residues. The CDR3 sequence: CASRTRPGLTTYEQYF. DNA of the CDR3: TGTGCCAGCAGGACGAGACCGGGACTTACTACCTACGAGCAGTACTTC.

This clonotype came up a few times. The germline gene is not matched at one end of the junction; a read error may be the cause. V usage is TRBV5-1 and J usage is TRBJ1-2; D gene unclear. This CDR3 spans 15 amino acids. Germline-derived CDR1 and CDR2 are SGHRS and YFSETQ. Here the CDR3 DNA reads TGCGCCAGCAGCTTGGAGGAGGGAGGCTACTATGACTACACCTTC. It translates to CASSLEEGGYYDYTF.

This clonotype was counted ten times or more. The genes are TRBV3-1 and TRBJ2-7; the match to TRBD2 covers 7 bases. Per germline, CDR1 LGHDT and CDR2 YNNKEL (reference sequence). Trimming at V came to 5 bases and at J to 1 base, leaving 5 bases not matched to a gene. The CDR3 contains 14 residues. In DNA form, the CDR3 reads TGTGCCAGCAGCTATGAGCGGGATTCCTACGAGCAGTACTTC. Protein sequence: CASSYERDSYEQYF.

As for this clonotype: Since a much larger clone is just one base distant, this may be a read error. The chain joins TRBV15 to TRBJ1-1, with TRBD1 matching over 7 bases. The germline CDR1 and CDR2 sequences are LNHNV and YYDKDF (reference sequence). V lost 2 bases and J lost 1; bases outside the gene matches: 4. The CDR3 contains 15 residues. The DNA for the CDR3 is TGTGCCACCAGCAGATGGACAGGTCGGAACACTGAAGCTTTCTTT. This gives the protein CATSRWTGRNTEAFF.

This clonotype has a handful of counts. The chain joins TRBV6-1 to TRBJ2-7; D might be TRBD2 (5 bases). V lost 5 bases, J lost 2 bases, and 13 bases lay in between. The germline CDR1 and CDR2 sequences are MNHNS and SASEGT. This CDR3 contains 14 residues. The CDR3: CASSFVGEPYEQYF. CDR3 nucleotide sequence: TGTGCCAGCAGTTTCGTGGGAGAACCCTACGAGCAGTACTTC.

The chain couples TRBV28 to TRBJ2-3; D unresolved. This CDR3 contains 14 residues. Germline V gene sequence: CDR1 MDHEN, CDR2 SYDVKM. The V end was cut by 6 bases, the J end by 4 bases, with 14 bases between. The CDR3 loop is CASSPGVLADTQYF. The CDR3 nucleotides are TGTGCCAGCAGCCCTGGGGTCCTTGCAGATACGCAGTATTTT.

The chain has TRBV4-1 and TRBJ2-3, with unresolved D. Germline assignment: CDR1 MGHRA and CDR2 YSYEKL. Between the trimmed V and J ends, which lost 1 base and 4 bases, there was a span of 9 bases. This CDR3 spans 14 amino acids. The CDR3 region is CASSQADPPDTQYF. The CDR3 nucleotides read TGCGCCAGCAGCCAAGCCGACCCCCCAGATACGCAGTATTTT.

This clonotype was detected ten times or more. In nucleotides, the CDR3 is TGTGCCAGCAGCTTAGTCCCTAGCTTAGACTACGAGCAGTACTTC. Protein sequence: CASSLVPSLDYEQYF. The chain is built from TRBV11-2 and TRBJ2-7, with D tentatively TRBD2 (5 bases). There are 15 residues in the CDR3. Germline CDR1 SGHAT, CDR2 FQNNGV. V was clipped by 1 base and J by 3 bases, with 13 bases between them.

The rearrangement uses TRBV12-3 or TRBV12-4 and TRBJ1-2; TRBD1 is a possible D gene (6 bases). V lost 6 bases and J 7 bases, leaving 18 bases between the germline ends. The CDR3 spans 14 residues. The CDR3 DNA sequence: TGTGCCAGCAGCGCCGGGGCAGGGGTCGGTGGCTACACCTTC. Protein product: CASSAGAGVGGYTF.

This clonotype was recorded many times. The chain's CDR3 is CASSLQPREQYF. As DNA, the CDR3 is TGTGCCAGCAGTTTACAGCCTAGAGAGCAGTACTTC. The rearrangement links TRBV28 to TRBJ2-7; no definite D call. The CDR3 length is 12 residues. Trimming shortened V by 2 bases and J by 7 bases, and 9 bases separated the two germline ends. CDR1 and CDR2 (germline): MDHEN, SYDVKM. Drawing the rest from reference TRBV28 and TRBJ2-7, the complete variable domain is DVKVTQSSRYLVKRTGEKVFLECVQDMDHENMFWYRQDPGLGLRLIYFSYDVKMKEKGDIPEGYSVSREKKERFSLILESASTNQTSMYLCASSLQPREQYFGPGTRLTVT.

The CDR3 DNA reads as TGTGCCAGTAGTCCGGGACTAGACCCAGATACGCAGTATTTT. Its translation: CASSPGLDPDTQYF. The chain links TRBV19 to TRBJ2-3; 8 bases line up with TRBD2. CDR1 is LNHDA, CDR2 SQIVND, per germline (reference sequence). J lost 4 bases, V lost 5 bases, and 5 bases had no gene match. The CDR3 is made up of 14 amino acids.

This rearrangement joins TRBV18 to TRBJ1-4; D ambiguous. V was clipped by 5 bases and J by 3 bases, with 13 bases between them. The CDR3 contains 15 residues. The germline gives CDR1 KGHSH, CDR2 LQKENI. CDR3 in DNA: TGTGCCAGCTCAATAGGGCGGGATGCTAATGAAAAACTGTTTTTT. As protein: CASSIGRDANEKLFF.

This rearrangement joins TRBV19 to TRBJ1-5, with 7 nucleotides matching TRBD1. Germline loops: CDR1 LNHDA, CDR2 SQIVND (reference sequence). V trimming: 7 bases; J trimming: 3 bases; junction bases outside the gene matches: 9. The CDR3 is made up of 15 amino acids. CDR3 region: CASIETGPSNQPQHF. CDR3 in DNA: TGTGCCAGTATTGAGACAGGGCCATCCAATCAGCCCCAGCATTTT. Full variable domain (outside the CDR3, taken from reference TRBV19 and TRBJ1-5): DGGITQSPKYLFRKEGQNVTLSCEQNLNHDAMYWYRQDPGQGLRLIYYSQIVNDFQKGDIAEGYSVSREKKESFPLTVTSAQKNPTAFYLCASIETGPSNQPQHFGDGTRLSIL.